A selection of T cell receptor beta chains follows, all from one sample in a study of T cells in Graves' hyperthyroidism and ophthalmopathy. MiXCR, applied by TCRdb to the multiplex PCR reads, yields one record per CDR3 protein. Of 500,000 or so distinct CDR3 sequences in the sample, 15% to 20% are singletons; the top ten hold roughly a sixth. Sequences were obtained from blood. Receptor source: a woman under 30 with Graves' ophthalmopathy. CDR3s include the opening cysteine and the closing phenylalanine or tryptophan. The order of the fields is clone size, J gene, V gene, D gene, CDR3 DNA, CDR3 protein. A D gene is named only where the DNA matches it firmly. Rows may omit the clone size; those that give it use once, few, many or a size class.

once,TRBJ1-1,TRBV6-2/TRBV6-3,.,TGTGCCAGCAGTTACTCAGACAGGCTCATGAACACTGAAGCTTTCTTT,CASSYSDRLMNTEAFF
.,TRBJ2-3,TRBV28,TRBD2,TGTGCCAGCAGTTCGTCGGCACTAGCGGCAGATACGCAGTATTTT,CASSSSALAADTQYF
many,TRBJ1-2,TRBV7-2,.,TGTGCCAGCAGCCGCGGTCATCCAAACTATGGCTACACCTTC,CASSRGHPNYGYTF
many,TRBJ2-3,TRBV28,TRBD2,TGTGCCAGCAGTTCCGGGACTAGCGGTCCTAGCACAGATACGCAGTATTTT,CASSSGTSGPSTDTQYF
many,TRBJ2-7,TRBV20-1,TRBD2,TGCAGTGCTAATGCGGGAGGCCTATCCTACGAGCAGTACTTC,CSANAGGLSYEQYF
many,TRBJ2-3,TRBV27,.,TGTGCCAGCAGTTCCCTGGTAGCGACAGATACGCAGTATTTT,CASSSLVATDTQYF
few,TRBJ1-4,TRBV6-2/TRBV6-3,.,TGTGCCAGCAGCGATGAACCAGGTCCAACTAATGAAAAACTGTTTTTT,CASSDEPGPTNEKLFF
many,TRBJ2-1,TRBV20-1,.,TGCAGTGCTAGATTGGGGCCCTACAATGAGCAGTTCTTC,CSARLGPYNEQFF
.,TRBJ1-5,TRBV20-1,.,TGCAGTGCATCATACGGGGGCAGGGGCGGCAATCAGCCCCAGCATTTT,CSASYGGRGGNQPQHF
.,TRBJ1-3,TRBV30,.,TGTGCCTGGTCCGAACTACCGTGGGGTTACTCTGGAAACACCATATATTTT,CAWSELPWGYSGNTIYF
.,TRBJ1-2,TRBV4-1,.,TGCGCCAGCAGCCTAAGGGAGCCCCAATCATATTATGGCTACACCTTC,CASSLREPQSYYGYTF
many,TRBJ1-1,TRBV28,.,TGTGCCAGCAGTTCAGGGACACTGAACACTGAAGCTTTCTTT,CASSSGTLNTEAFF
many,TRBJ2-1,TRBV11-2,.,TGTGCCAGCAGCCGAAAGTCTCTTCAGGTAGGGGCCAATGAGCAGTTCTTC,CASSRKSLQVGANEQFF
.,TRBJ1-3,TRBV5-4,TRBD1,TGTGCCAGCAGCGGTGGGACAGTCGTCTCTGGAAACACCATATATTTT,CASSGGTVVSGNTIYF
.,TRBJ2-5,TRBV4-1,.,TGCGCCAGCAGCCAGAGGATGGGGGCACCCATAAGACAAGAGACCCAGTACTTC,CASSQRMGAPIRQETQYF
many,TRBJ1-2,TRBV2,.,TGTGCCAGCAGTACAACCCAGGGGGGCTACACCTTC,CASSTTQGGYTF
many,TRBJ1-5,TRBV7-9,TRBD1,TGTGCCAGCAGCTTAGGTAGGATTTTCGACAGGGTGAATCAGCCCCAGCATTTT,CASSLGRIFDRVNQPQHF
few,TRBJ1-2,TRBV5-1,TRBD1,TGCGCCAGCAGCTTGGAATTAGGGGGCAAGTATGGCTACACCTTC,CASSLELGGKYGYTF
many,TRBJ2-1,TRBV28,.,TGTGCCAGCAGCCCAACCACCGGGGTTGGGACCGCCTTCTACAATGAGCAGTTCTTC,CASSPTTGVGTAFYNEQFF
.,TRBJ2-7,TRBV2,TRBD2,TGTGCCAGCAGAAAACTAGCGGGGAACTACGAGCAGTACTTC,CASRKLAGNYEQYF
.,TRBJ1-2,TRBV7-9,.,TGTGCCAGCAACTCAGGGGAGTCGTACTATGGCTACACCTTC,CASNSGESYYGYTF
.,TRBJ2-5,TRBV10-3,TRBD1,TGTGCCATCAGTGAGGGACAGGGGATCCAAGAGACCCAGTACTTC,CAISEGQGIQETQYF
many,TRBJ1-4,TRBV20-1,.,TGCAGTGCTCCTGGGACATCTAATGAAAAACTGTTTTTT,CSAPGTSNEKLFF
.,TRBJ2-4,TRBV28,.,TGTGCCATCAGTGAGGAGGACAAAAACATTCAGTACTTC,CAISEEDKNIQYF
many,TRBJ1-5,TRBV10-3,TRBD1,TGTGCCATCAGTGAGGGCGGTGGAGGACAGGGAGGAAATCAGCCCCAGCATTTT,CAISEGGGGQGGNQPQHF
many,TRBJ2-1,TRBV7-9,TRBD2,TGTGCCAGCAGCTTAGTAGCGGGAGACTACAATGAGCAGTTCTTC,CASSLVAGDYNEQFF
.,TRBJ2-6,TRBV20-1,.,TGCAGTGCTAGAGATGCTAGACAGGCGGCTGGGGCCAACGTCCTGACTTTC,CSARDARQAAGANVLTF
few,TRBJ1-1,TRBV6-1,.,TGTGCCAGCAGTGATTCAGAGGGGATCACTGAAGCTTTCTTT,CASSDSEGITEAFF
many,TRBJ2-7,TRBV2,.,TGTGCCAGCACTTCAGGGACGGCCCGGGCCTACGAGCAGTACTTC,CASTSGTARAYEQYF
many,TRBJ2-7,TRBV2,.,TGTGCCAGCATTTCAGGACGAGACTACGAGCAGTACTTC,CASISGRDYEQYF
few,TRBJ1-2,TRBV9,TRBD1,TGTGCCAGCACCAAGGGGCAGGGGGAGTTTGGCTACACCTTC,CASTKGQGEFGYTF
few,TRBJ2-2,TRBV27,.,TGTGCCAGCAGTTTTCGGCACGGGCAGGGGAGGGACACCGGGGAGCTGTTTTTT,CASSFRHGQGRDTGELFF
many,TRBJ1-1,TRBV27,.,TGTGCCAGCAGTTTACTTTTAGGAGGTGGGAACACTGAAGCTTTCTTT,CASSLLLGGGNTEAFF
few,TRBJ1-1,TRBV24-1,.,TGTGCCACCAGTGTCGAATCCCCCAAAACAGGGAGAACTGAAGCTTTCTTT,CATSVESPKTGRTEAFF
many,TRBJ2-1,TRBV7-9,TRBD2,TGTGCCAGCAGCTTAGGCGGGAGGGTCGACAATGAGCAGTTCTTC,CASSLGGRVDNEQFF
few,TRBJ2-3,TRBV6-6,.,TGTGCCAGCAGTTACTCCCCGGCGGAGAATACGCAGTATTTT,CASSYSPAENTQYF
.,TRBJ1-5,TRBV9,TRBD1,TGTGCCAGCAGCGCGACAGGGTTGGGCAATCAGCCCCAGCATTTT,CASSATGLGNQPQHF
many,TRBJ2-1,TRBV7-8,.,TGTGCCAGCAGCTTTCGAGTAAATCCCTACAATGAGCAGTTCTTC,CASSFRVNPYNEQFF
.,TRBJ2-3,TRBV20-1,TRBD2,TGCAGTGCTTCAAACCTAGCGGGAGAGTTCACAGATACGCAGTATTTT,CSASNLAGEFTDTQYF
.,TRBJ1-2,TRBV5-4,TRBD1,TGTGCCAGCAGCTGGACAGGGACGGCCGATGGCTACACCTTC,CASSWTGTADGYTF
few,TRBJ2-3,TRBV28,.,TGTGCCAGCAGCCTAGGGGCGGGGGCCCTTGATGAGCAGTATTTT,CASSLGAGALDEQYF
.,TRBJ1-6,TRBV28,TRBD1,TGTGCCAGTAGTGTCACCGGGACAGGGATGCTCTCCTATAATTCACCCCTCCACTTT,CASSVTGTGMLSYNSPLHF
many,TRBJ2-1,TRBV7-2,TRBD2,TGTGCCAGCAGCTCTGGCGGGGGCTCCTACAATGAGCAGTTCTTC,CASSSGGGSYNEQFF
many,TRBJ2-3,TRBV9,.,TGTGCCAGCAGCGTAGGTTTAGGGGAACTAACTAGCACAGATACGCAGTATTTT,CASSVGLGELTSTDTQYF
few,TRBJ2-1,TRBV5-4,.,TGTGCCAGCAGCCACAATCTCGACAATGAGCAGTTCTTC,CASSHNLDNEQFF
.,TRBJ2-3,TRBV6-2/TRBV6-3,TRBD2,TGTGCCTCTACCCGGGAGGCAGATACGCAGTATTTT,CASTREADTQYF
many,TRBJ2-5,TRBV12-3/TRBV12-4,.,TGTGCCAGCAGTTTTATCTCAGAGACCCAGTACTTC,CASSFISETQYF
many,TRBJ2-7,TRBV20-1,TRBD2,TGCAGTGCTAGAGCCCCCAGGGCGGGGACTAGCGGGTCCATCTCCTACGAGCAGTACTTC,CSARAPRAGTSGSISYEQYF
.,TRBJ2-7,TRBV30,TRBD1,TGTGCCTGGAGTGCCGACAGGGTCTACGAGCAGTACTTC,CAWSADRVYEQYF
.,TRBJ1-3,TRBV10-3,.,TGTGCCCCACAAGCCGGATCGATCAGGGAGGGTCTCCCTGGAAACACCATATATTTT,CAPQAGSIREGLPGNTIYF
.,TRBJ2-1,TRBV20-1,TRBD2,TGCAGTGCATGGAGCGGGAGAGCAGGCAATGAGCAGTTCTTC,CSAWSGRAGNEQFF
.,TRBJ2-7,TRBV11-2,TRBD1,TGTGCCAGCAGCCTCACTTCCGGGACAGGGGGGAACTACGAGCAGTACTTC,CASSLTSGTGGNYEQYF
.,TRBJ2-2,TRBV2,TRBD1,TGTGCCAGCAGAGACGCGCCGGGACAGGGGTACACCGGGGAGCTGTTTTTT,CASRDAPGQGYTGELFF
.,TRBJ2-7,TRBV6-5,.,TGTGCCAGCAGTTACTCGAGATTCCGGGGCTACGAGCAGTACTTC,CASSYSRFRGYEQYF
many,TRBJ1-1,TRBV28,.,TGTGCCAGCACTTTCGGAGATGAAGCTTTCTTT,CASTFGDEAFF
.,TRBJ2-1,TRBV11-2,TRBD2,TGTGCCAGCAGCCCGACTAGCGGGGGGGTGTACAATGAGCAGTTCTTC,CASSPTSGGVYNEQFF
many,TRBJ2-3,TRBV30,TRBD2,TGTGCCTGGAGTGTACTAGCGGGAGTAACAGATACGCAGTATTTT,CAWSVLAGVTDTQYF
many,TRBJ2-1,TRBV20-1,.,TGCAGTGCTCTCGACTACAGCTCCTACAATGAGCAGTTCTTC,CSALDYSSYNEQFF
.,TRBJ2-1,TRBV7-2,TRBD2,TGTGCCAGCACCCCCTGGGGGGGAGGGTTCAACCGATACAATGAGCAGTTCTTC,CASTPWGGGFNRYNEQFF
.,TRBJ2-5,TRBV27,TRBD2,TGTGCCAGCAGTCCATCACTAGCGGGGGGGCGAGAGACCCAGTACTTC,CASSPSLAGGRETQYF